The 4 T cell receptor beta chains given below trace back to one sample, sequenced in a study of T-cell reconstitution after alpha-beta-depleted transplantation in children. TCRbeta library construction was performed incorporating unique molecular identifiers. TCRdb independently ran MiXCR on the PCR reads; one entry per CDR3 protein. The sample records approximately 200,000 distinct CDR3 sequences, roughly 6% being singletons. This material consisted of PBMCs, taken before TCRalphabeta/CD19-depleted stem cell transplant. Receptors originate from a girl less than two years old with combined immunodeficiency, due to receive a stem cell transplant.

This clonotype occurred many times. The rearrangement joins TRBV6-2 or TRBV6-3 to TRBJ2-1; D is possibly TRBD2 (5 bases). In germline, CDR1 is MNHEY, CDR2 SVGEGT. The V gene lost 5 bases and the J gene lost 4 bases, with 18 bases spanning the gap. The CDR3 is 16 residues long. The CDR3 is CASSLRTSPRYNEQFF. The CDR3 nucleotides are TGTGCCAGCAGTCTCCGGACTTCTCCAAGATACAATGAGCAGTTCTTC.

This clonotype was picked up many times. J is TRBJ2-1 and V is TRBV5-5, with 10 bases aligning to TRBD1. The CDR3 consists of 14 residues. Trimming took 4 bases from V and 6 from J; bases not matched to a gene: 4. Germline V gene lookup returns CDR1 SGHKS and CDR2 YYEKEE (reference sequence). The CDR3 loop reads CASSPRTGGNEQFF. CDR3 DNA: TGTGCCAGCAGCCCCCGGACAGGGGGCAATGAGCAGTTCTTC.

This clonotype was observed a few times. The chain uses TRBV7-9 and TRBJ2-7; TRBD2 might be the D (5 bases). The CDR3 consists of 13 residues. CDR1 and CDR2 from the germline V gene are SEHNR and FQNEAQ (reference sequence). V gave up 3 bases and J gave up 3 bases, with 9 bases separating them. This CDR3 reads CASSFHGVYEQYF. For the CDR3, the DNA is TGTGCCAGCAGCTTCCACGGGGTCTACGAGCAGTACTTC.

This clonotype was detected ten times or more. The V call is TRBV7-9, the J call TRBJ2-1; D not certain. The CDR3 runs to 12 residues. Germline lookup yields CDR1 SEHNR and CDR2 FQNEAQ (reference sequence). Trimming stripped 5 bases from V and 7 bases from J, with 9 bases between. The CDR3 DNA sequence: TGTGCCAGCAGCCCAAACCCAAATGAGCAGTTCTTC. This gives the protein CASSPNPNEQFF.